These 12 T cell receptor beta chains were sequenced from one sample in a study of cytomegalovirus exposure and HLA in healthy donors. Sequencing used immunoSEQ multiplex PCR; TCRdb keeps in-frame clones, though not all of them. This table holds 100,000 to 150,000 clones, around 86% found once. The sequenced material came from PBMCs. The receptors were gathered from a woman younger than 30 in good health and CMV-seronegative.

This rearrangement joins TRBV4-1 to TRBJ2-7; tentative D call: TRBD2 (7 bases). Trimming stripped 1 base from V and 4 bases from J, with 23 bases between. This CDR3 has 18 amino acids. Germline assignment: CDR1 MGHRA and CDR2 YSYEKL. The CDR3 DNA reads as TGCGCCAGCAGCCAAGTCGTCTCCCGGGCGGGGGCGACTTACGAGCAGTACTTC. Translating it yields CASSQVVSRAGATYEQYF.

The chain links TRBV6-6 to TRBJ2-7; 7 bases match TRBD1. The V and J ends lost 5 bases and 4 bases, in that order; junction bases with no gene match: 11. This CDR3 contains 15 residues. Germline CDR1 and CDR2: MNHNY and SVGAGI (reference sequence). The CDR3 nucleotides read TGTGCCAGCAGTCCCCCGGGACAGCTAATATACGAGCAGTACTTC. Translation gives CASSPPGQLIYEQYF.

The V call is TRBV7-9, the J call TRBJ2-5; 8 bases line up with TRBD1. CDR3 length: 15 amino acids. Germline loops: CDR1 SEHNR, CDR2 FQNEAQ (reference sequence). Germline trimming cut 5 bases from V and 5 bases from J; bases unmatched to any gene: 10. The CDR3 loop is CASSVDSGGEETQYF. As DNA, the CDR3 is TGTGCCAGCAGCGTAGATTCAGGGGGCGAGGAGACCCAGTACTTC.

This rearrangement joins TRBV18 to TRBJ2-7, with D possibly TRBD1 on 5 matching bases. Trimming cost V 5 bases and J 3 bases, with 17 bases left between them. Germline CDR1 and CDR2: KGHSH and LQKENI. The CDR3 is 15 residues long. The CDR3 bases are TGTGCCAGCTCAGAGGCAGGGCCTTCCGACTACGAGCAGTACTTC. This translates into CASSEAGPSDYEQYF.

The chain links TRBV4-1 to TRBJ2-1; 9 bases are a match to TRBD2. This CDR3 is 16 amino acids long. J was trimmed by 4 bases and V by 1 base; bases with no gene match: 5. Germline CDR1 and CDR2: MGHRA and YSYEKL. This CDR3 reads CASSQGRLADYNEQFF. The CDR3 coding sequence is TGCGCCAGCAGCCAAGGGAGACTAGCGGATTACAATGAGCAGTTCTTC.

The chain employs TRBV5-1 and TRBJ1-5, with TRBD1 matching 8 bases. In germline, CDR1 is SGHRS, CDR2 YFSETQ. J lost 6 bases, V lost 3 bases, and 5 bases had no gene match. The CDR3 is 14 residues long. CDR3: CASSWETGGQPQHF. The CDR3 nucleotides read TGCGCCAGCAGCTGGGAAACAGGGGGTCAGCCCCAGCATTTT.

This chain uses TRBV28 with TRBJ1-2; D may be TRBD1 (5 bases). Germline values: CDR1 MDHEN, CDR2 SYDVKM. V lost 1 base, J lost 7 bases, and 13 bases lay in between. This CDR3 is 14 amino acids long. CDR3 protein: CASSLSGVLGGYTF. In DNA, the CDR3 is TGTGCCAGCAGTTTATCGGGGGTTCTCGGTGGCTACACCTTC.

The J gene is TRBJ2-3, the V gene TRBV28; 13 bases map to TRBD2. This CDR3 has 16 amino acids. Germline trimming cut 6 bases from V and 4 bases from J; bases unmatched to any gene: 7. Germline assignment: CDR1 MDHEN and CDR2 SYDVKM. The CDR3 nucleotides read TGTGCCAGCAGCCTTGGACTAGCGGGAGTATCAGATACGCAGTATTTT. Translating gives CASSLGLAGVSDTQYF.

The chain uses TRBV11-2 and TRBJ2-7; D may be TRBD2 (6 bases). The germline V and J ends were trimmed by 4 bases and 4 bases, with 17 bases remaining between them. The CDR3 runs to 15 residues. Germline CDR1 SGHAT, CDR2 FQNNGV. The CDR3 sequence: CASSYGSGGGYEQYF. CDR3 coding DNA: TGTGCCAGCAGCTATGGTAGCGGTGGGGGTTACGAGCAGTACTTC.

The chain joins TRBV4-1 to TRBJ2-6, with a weak D call TRBD1 (6 bases). The V gene lost 4 bases and the J gene lost 3 bases, with 16 bases spanning the gap. Germline V gene lookup returns CDR1 MGHRA and CDR2 YSYEKL. The CDR3 has 17 amino acids. CDR3 residues: CASSLGAGALGANVLTF. CDR3 in DNA: TGCGCCAGCAGCCTTGGCGCAGGGGCGCTTGGGGCCAACGTCCTGACTTTC.

This sequence joins TRBV6-1 and TRBJ2-5, with a tentative D call TRBD1 (5 bases). The ends were cut back, 2 bases at V and 5 bases at J, with 12 bases in the middle. The CDR3 sequence is 14 residues long. Germline V gene sequence: CDR1 MNHNS, CDR2 SASEGT. The CDR3 loop reads CASSEYLGRETQYF. For the CDR3, the DNA is TGTGCCAGCAGTGAATACTTGGGGCGGGAGACCCAGTACTTC.

This clone was observed once. The CDR3 coding sequence is TGTGCCAGCACCCCCTTAGCGGGGCGGGAGCAGTTCTTC. Translation: CASTPLAGREQFF. The genes are TRBV7-8 and TRBJ2-1; 8 bases are shared with TRBD2. The V segment lost 7 bases and the J segment 10 bases; nucleotides outside the gene matches: 9. This CDR3 spans 13 amino acids. CDR1 is SGHVS, CDR2 FQNEAQ, per germline.